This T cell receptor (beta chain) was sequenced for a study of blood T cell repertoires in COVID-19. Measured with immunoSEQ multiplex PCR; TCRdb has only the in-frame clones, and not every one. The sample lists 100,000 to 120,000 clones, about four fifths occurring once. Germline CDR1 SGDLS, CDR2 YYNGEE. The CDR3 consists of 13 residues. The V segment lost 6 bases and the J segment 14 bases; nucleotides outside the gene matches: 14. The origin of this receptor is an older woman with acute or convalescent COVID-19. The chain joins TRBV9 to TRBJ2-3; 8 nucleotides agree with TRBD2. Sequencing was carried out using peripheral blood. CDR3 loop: CASTSSGGRGLYF. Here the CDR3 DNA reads TGTGCCAGCACCTCCTCGGGGGGGCGGGGCCTGTATTTT.